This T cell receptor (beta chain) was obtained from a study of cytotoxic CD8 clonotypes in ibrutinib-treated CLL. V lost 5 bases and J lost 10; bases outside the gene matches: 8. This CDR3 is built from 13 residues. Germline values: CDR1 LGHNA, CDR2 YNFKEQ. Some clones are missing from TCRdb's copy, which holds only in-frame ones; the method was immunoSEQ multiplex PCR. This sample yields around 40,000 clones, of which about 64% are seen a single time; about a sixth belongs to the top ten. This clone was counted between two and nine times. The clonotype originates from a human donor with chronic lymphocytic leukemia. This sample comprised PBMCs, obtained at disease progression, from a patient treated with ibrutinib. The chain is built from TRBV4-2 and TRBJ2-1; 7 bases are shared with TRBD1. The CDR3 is CASSYRDSDEQFF. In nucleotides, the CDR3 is TGTGCCAGCAGCTACCGGGACAGCGACGAGCAGTTCTTC.